A selection of T cell receptor beta chains follows, all from one sample in a study of shared clonotypes between healthy human individuals. The method was immunoSEQ multiplex PCR; TCRdb's version includes in-frame clones alone and lacks a portion of them. The sample shows about 680,000 clones, less than 80% of them seen only once. Source material: memory CD4+ T cells sorted from blood. Receptor source: a woman aged 30 to 39 in good health. Each CDR3 is given with its conserved first and last residue. Fields, in order: D gene, clone size, V gene, J gene, CDR3 protein, CDR3 DNA. The D gene is left open where the match is weak. Not every row has a clone size; where given, it reads once, few, many or a size class.

TRBD1,-,TRBV11-2,TRBJ2-3,CASSLVLGQGPDTQYF,TGTGCCAGCAGCTTAGTCTTGGGACAGGGGCCTGATACGCAGTATTTT
-,once,TRBV5-1,TRBJ2-3,CASSGGPGSDTQYF,TGCGCCAGCAGCGGCGGGCCCGGATCAGATACGCAGTATTTT
-,-,TRBV27,TRBJ2-1,CASSLTRDPWNEQFF,TGTGCCAGCAGTCTAACTCGGGACCCTTGGAATGAGCAGTTCTTC
-,-,TRBV30,TRBJ2-5,CAWSVQGETQYF,TGTGCCTGGAGTGTACAGGGCGAGACCCAGTACTTC
-,-,TRBV5-1,TRBJ1-2,CASSSGPGLGGYTF,TGCGCCAGCAGCTCCGGACCCGGGTTGGGTGGCTACACCTTC
-,-,TRBV7-8,TRBJ1-1,CASSLRARGLGTEAFF,TGTGCCAGCAGCTTACGAGCCCGGGGCCTGGGGACTGAAGCTTTCTTT
-,once,TRBV28,TRBJ2-2,CASSTTGELFF,TGTGCCAGCAGTACTACCGGGGAGCTGTTTTTT
-,-,TRBV10-2,TRBJ2-2,CASSGAEANTGELFF,TGCGCCAGCAGTGGAGCGGAGGCGAACACCGGGGAGCTGTTTTTT
-,-,TRBV15,TRBJ1-5,CATSTGQNNQHF,TGTGCCACCAGCACCGGACAGAACAACCAGCATTTT
-,-,TRBV4-1,TRBJ2-7,CASSQGSLYEQYF,TGCGCCAGCAGCCAAGGTTCCCTTTACGAGCAGTACTTC
TRBD1,-,TRBV28,TRBJ1-2,CASIPSTGLRNGYTF,TGTGCCAGCATCCCTTCGACAGGGCTTAGAAATGGCTACACCTTC
-,-,TRBV7-6,TRBJ2-3,CASNPGHITDTQYF,TGTGCCAGCAATCCGGGACACATCACAGATACGCAGTATTTT
-,few,TRBV7-2,TRBJ2-3,CASRTDGDTQYF,TGTGCCAGCAGGACGGACGGGGATACGCAGTATTTT
-,-,TRBV5-1,TRBJ1-1,CASSFTGGDTEAFF,TGCGCCAGCAGCTTCACAGGCGGGGACACTGAAGCTTTCTTT
-,-,TRBV5-1,TRBJ2-7,CASSFGTGDYEQYF,TGCGCCAGCAGCTTCGGGACTGGGGACTACGAGCAGTACTTC
TRBD2,-,TRBV2,TRBJ2-7,CASSLGLAAFYEQYF,TGTGCCAGCAGTTTGGGACTAGCGGCTTTCTACGAGCAGTACTTC
TRBD2,-,TRBV9,TRBJ2-2,CASSVVASGNAGELFF,TGTGCCAGCAGCGTAGTGGCTAGCGGGAACGCCGGGGAGCTGTTTTTT
-,many,TRBV28,TRBJ1-5,CASSPPDRSYQPQHF,TGTGCCAGCAGTCCCCCCGACAGAAGCTATCAGCCCCAGCATTTT
-,-,TRBV18,TRBJ1-1,CASSRTGGSEAFF,TGTGCCAGCTCTCGAACGGGCGGCTCTGAAGCTTTCTTT
-,-,TRBV5-1,TRBJ2-1,CASSPGQYNEQFF,TGCGCCAGCAGCCCAGGACAGTACAATGAGCAGTTCTTC
TRBD2,-,TRBV5-1,TRBJ2-3,CASSLATRIAGDTQYF,TGCGCCAGCAGCTTGGCCACGCGGATAGCGGGCGATACGCAGTATTTT
TRBD1,few,TRBV28,TRBJ2-3,CASSFLGQGQGRTDTQYF,TGTGCCAGCAGTTTCTTGGGACAGGGCCAGGGGAGGACAGATACGCAGTATTTT
TRBD1,-,TRBV30,TRBJ1-1,CAWQDRGRLEAFF,TGTGCCTGGCAGGACAGGGGGAGGCTGGAGGCTTTCTTT
-,-,TRBV23-1,TRBJ2-1,CASSPPLGGPTDEQFF,TGCGCCAGCAGCCCGCCCCTTGGGGGACCGACGGATGAGCAGTTCTTC
TRBD1,-,TRBV28,TRBJ2-7,CASSLGRQGQSF,TGTGCCAGCAGTTTAGGCCGACAGGGGCAATCTTTC
-,-,TRBV11-1,TRBJ2-7,CASSSGGLTFSYEQYF,TGTGCCAGCAGCTCCGGGGGACTTACTTTTTCCTACGAGCAGTACTTC
TRBD2,-,TRBV28,TRBJ2-1,CASSLAGGWHEQFF,TGTGCCAGCAGTCTTGCGGGAGGTTGGCATGAGCAGTTCTTC
-,-,TRBV6-1,TRBJ2-5,CASSEASPTQTQYF,TGTGCCAGCAGTGAAGCGTCCCCAACTCAGACCCAGTACTTC
TRBD2,-,TRBV10-1,TRBJ2-3,CASSREGRDPDTQYF,TGCGCCAGCAGTCGGGAGGGCCGGGACCCAGATACGCAGTATTTT
TRBD2,-,TRBV27,TRBJ2-1,CASSLAGGSVTEQFF,TGTGCCAGCAGCCTAGCGGGAGGTTCAGTCACTGAGCAGTTCTTC
TRBD1,many,TRBV29-1,TRBJ2-4,CSVASLGTVEAKNIQYF,TGCAGCGTTGCATCCCTAGGGACAGTCGAAGCCAAAAACATTCAGTACTTC
-,-,TRBV11-2,TRBJ2-1,CASSLMETNEQFF,TGTGCCAGCAGCTTAATGGAGACCAATGAGCAGTTCTTC
TRBD1,-,TRBV6-6,TRBJ1-2,CASRIQGDYGYTF,TGTGCCAGCAGGATACAGGGGGACTATGGCTACACCTTC
TRBD1,-,TRBV14,TRBJ2-7,CASSRGGAGGTYEQYF,TGTGCCAGCAGCCGAGGAGGGGCAGGGGGCACGTACGAGCAGTACTTC
TRBD1,-,TRBV15,TRBJ2-3,CATSRRTGGSDTQYF,TGTGCCACCAGCAGGAGGACAGGGGGATCAGATACGCAGTATTTT